The present T cell receptor beta chain was sequenced within a study of OX40 agonist ivuxolimab in advanced cancers. About the investigation overall: Ivuxolimab was an agonistic, fully human IgG2 monoclonal antibody directed against OX40 (CD134), a costimulatory receptor. Intravenous ivuxolimab was administered to patients every 2 weeks at six dose levels: 0.01, 0.1, 0.3, 1.5, 3 and 10 mg/kg. Of the approximately 50 dose-escalation patients, hepatocellular carcinoma was present in roughly 19, melanoma in some 15, renal cell carcinoma in 9 and head and neck cancer in 9. The dose-escalation cohort was about 83% male with a mean age of around 62 years, ranging from roughly 23 to 90. Prior anti-PD-1, anti-PD-L1 or anti-CTLA-4 therapy was permitted, and checkpoint inhibitors had been received by more than 35% of dose-escalation patients. Partial responses occurred in three dose-escalation patients: two with cutaneous melanoma and one with hepatocellular carcinoma. The point of sequencing TCRbeta in the periphery was to test whether ivuxolimab changed TCR sequence diversity and drove clonal T-cell expansion. The monotherapy dose-escalation portion (N of about 49 patients) of the phase I ivuxolimab trial is reported in the paper. Broader findings and caveats from the paper: Low levels of normalized T-cell clonal expansion were also shown by some nonresponding patients. In partial responders in the 0.1-3.0 mg/kg groups, normalized peripheral clonal expansion was found to be among the lowest, especially among CD8+ T cells. Clonal expansion of both CD4+ and CD8+ blood T cells was observed from baseline to week 6 at doses 0.1 to 3.0 mg/kg. After ivuxolimab, more expanded clones were found on average in CD8+ T cells than in CD4+ T cells. Antigen specificity was not determined for the clonally expanded peripheral T cells.

Note on this clone: The antigen this receptor binds is unknown. There are no base qualities to consult, and no much larger clone falls within one base.

The trial excluded patients who had a history of autoimmune disease or who were on systemic immunosuppression. In every dose cohort, peripheral blood was drawn for TCR sequencing at baseline, cycle 4 day 1, and cycle 7 day 1. Samples came from an open-label, multicenter, first-in-human phase I dose-escalation trial of ivuxolimab. The trial enrolled adults with locally advanced or metastatic head and neck squamous cell, hepatocellular, melanoma or renal cell carcinoma. Before TCR sequencing, CD4+ T cells and CD8+ T cells were sorted from peripheral blood as separate populations. The V end gives up 4 bases and the J end 7 bases, leaving 17 bases in the junction not matched to a gene. According to the germline V gene (reference sequence), CDR1 reads GTSNPN and CDR2 reads SVGIG. Its CDR3 holds 17 amino acids, cysteine through phenylalanine. Left in the record is the CDR3 DNA by itself, 51 bases read in frame from the first base.

Genomic DNA was extracted from sorted cells for sequencing of the TCRbeta CDR3 region. TCRbeta CDR3 regions were sequenced using the immunoSEQ Assay. TCRdb took over this immuneACCESS table, retaining in-frame rearrangements with V and J assigned. Such tables are incomplete; in checked studies, under half of the missing clones stem from an unresolved V gene, and the remainder is unexplained. The sample table holds 73,000 or so clones, of which approximately 90% were seen once. The ten largest clones add up to around 0.46% of the sample. The sequence links TRBV30 to TRBJ2-1; 9 bases in between match TRBD1. The material was CD4+ or CD8+ T cells sorted from blood, obtained in a trial of the OX40 agonist ivuxolimab. This TCR was recovered from an adult with an advanced solid tumor such as melanoma, head and neck, liver or kidney cancer. Here is the DNA: TGTGCCTGGATGGGTGGGTCTGCCGGGACAGGGCGAAATGAGCAGTTCTTC. It specifies CAWMGGSAGTGRNEQFF.